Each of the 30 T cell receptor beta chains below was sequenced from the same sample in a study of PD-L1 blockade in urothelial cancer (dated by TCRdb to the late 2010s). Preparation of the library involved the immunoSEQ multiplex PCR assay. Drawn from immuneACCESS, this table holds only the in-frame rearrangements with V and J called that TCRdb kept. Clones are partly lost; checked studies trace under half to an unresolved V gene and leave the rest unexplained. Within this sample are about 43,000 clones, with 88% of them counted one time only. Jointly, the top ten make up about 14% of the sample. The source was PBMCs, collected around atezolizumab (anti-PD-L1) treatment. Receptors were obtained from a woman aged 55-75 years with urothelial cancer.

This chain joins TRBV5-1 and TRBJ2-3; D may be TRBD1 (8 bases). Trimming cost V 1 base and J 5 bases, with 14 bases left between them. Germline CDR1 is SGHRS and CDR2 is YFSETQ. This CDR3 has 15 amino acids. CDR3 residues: CASSLRTGGEDTQYF. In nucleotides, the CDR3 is TGCGCCAGCAGCTTGCGTACAGGGGGGGAAGATACGCAGTATTTT.

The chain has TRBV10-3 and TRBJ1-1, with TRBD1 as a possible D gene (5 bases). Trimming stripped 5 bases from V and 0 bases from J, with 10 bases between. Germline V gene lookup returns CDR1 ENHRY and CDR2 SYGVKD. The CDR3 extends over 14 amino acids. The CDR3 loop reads CAISQRGMNTEAFF. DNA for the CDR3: TGTGCCATCAGTCAACGGGGGATGAACACTGAAGCTTTCTTT.

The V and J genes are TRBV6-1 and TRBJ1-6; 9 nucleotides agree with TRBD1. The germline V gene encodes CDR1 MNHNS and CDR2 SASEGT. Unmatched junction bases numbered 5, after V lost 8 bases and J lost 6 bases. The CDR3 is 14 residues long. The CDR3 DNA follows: TGTGCCAGCTTCCACAGGGGGCCTAATTCACCCCTCCACTTT. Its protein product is CASFHRGPNSPLHF.

CDR3 protein: CASSPRPGQGPWHF. The CDR3 DNA reads as TGTGCCAGCAGCCCCCGCCCGGGACAGGGCCCCTGGCATTTT. V usage is TRBV9 and J usage is TRBJ1-5; 9 positions match TRBD1. V was pared by 4 bases and J by 15 bases, with 14 bases of the junction left unmatched. The CDR3 is made up of 14 amino acids. Germline V gene data show CDR1 as SGDLS and CDR2 as YYNGEE.

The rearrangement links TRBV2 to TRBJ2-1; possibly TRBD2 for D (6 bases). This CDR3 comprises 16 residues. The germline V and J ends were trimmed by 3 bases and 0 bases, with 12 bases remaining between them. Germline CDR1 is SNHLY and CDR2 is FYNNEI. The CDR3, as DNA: TGTGCCAGCAGTGAGGGACTCCCGAGCTCCTACAATGAGCAGTTCTTC. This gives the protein CASSEGLPSSYNEQFF.

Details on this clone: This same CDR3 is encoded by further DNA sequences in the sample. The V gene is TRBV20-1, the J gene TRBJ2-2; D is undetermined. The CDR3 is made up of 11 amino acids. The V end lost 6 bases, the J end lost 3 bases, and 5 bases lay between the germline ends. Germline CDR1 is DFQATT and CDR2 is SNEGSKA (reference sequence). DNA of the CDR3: TGCAGTGCCACGGACACCGGGGAGCTGTTTTTT. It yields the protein CSATDTGELFF.

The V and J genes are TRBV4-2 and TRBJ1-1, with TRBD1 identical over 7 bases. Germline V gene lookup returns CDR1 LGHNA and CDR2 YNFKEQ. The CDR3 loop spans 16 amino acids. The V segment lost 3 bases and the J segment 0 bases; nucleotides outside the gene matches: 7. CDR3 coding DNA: TGTGCCAGCAGCCAGGAACAGGGGTCCCTGAACACTGAAGCTTTCTTT. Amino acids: CASSQEQGSLNTEAFF.

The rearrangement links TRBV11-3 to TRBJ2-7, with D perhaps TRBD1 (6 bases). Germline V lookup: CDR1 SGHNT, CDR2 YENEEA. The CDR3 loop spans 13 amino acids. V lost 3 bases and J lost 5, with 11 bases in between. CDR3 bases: TGTGCCAGCAGCTTGAACAGGGCGCACGAGCAGTACTTC. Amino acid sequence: CASSLNRAHEQYF.

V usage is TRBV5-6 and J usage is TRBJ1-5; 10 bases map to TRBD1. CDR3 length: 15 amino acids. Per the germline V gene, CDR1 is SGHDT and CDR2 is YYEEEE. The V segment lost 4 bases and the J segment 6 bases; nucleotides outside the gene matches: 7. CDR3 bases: TGTGCCAGCAGCGCGGGACAGGGGTCTAGTCAGCCCCAGCATTTT. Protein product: CASSAGQGSSQPQHF.

The CDR3 nucleotides read TGTGCCAGCAGTTGGACTAGCGGTATTCTCAATGAGCAGTTCTTC. The encoded protein is CASSWTSGILNEQFF. The chain employs TRBV27 and TRBJ2-1; 10 bases are shared with TRBD2. Germline lookup yields CDR1 MNHEY and CDR2 SMNVEV (reference sequence). This CDR3 has 15 residues. V trimming: 4 bases; J trimming: 6 bases; junction bases outside the gene matches: 6.

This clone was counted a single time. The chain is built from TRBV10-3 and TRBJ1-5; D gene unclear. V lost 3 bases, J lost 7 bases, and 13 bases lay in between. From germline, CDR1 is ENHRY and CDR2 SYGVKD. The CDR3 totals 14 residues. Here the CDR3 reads CAISESGNRQPQHF. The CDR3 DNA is TGTGCCATCAGTGAATCGGGGAATAGACAGCCCCAGCATTTT.

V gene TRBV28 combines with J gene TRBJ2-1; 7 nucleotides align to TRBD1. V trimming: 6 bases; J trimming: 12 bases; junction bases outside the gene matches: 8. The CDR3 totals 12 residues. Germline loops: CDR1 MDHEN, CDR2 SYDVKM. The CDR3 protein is CASRLRQGSQFF. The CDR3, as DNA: TGTGCCAGCAGACTCCGACAGGGATCGCAGTTCTTC. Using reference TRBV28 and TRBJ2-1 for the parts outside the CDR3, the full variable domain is DVKVTQSSRYLVKRTGEKVFLECVQDMDHENMFWYRQDPGLGLRLIYFSYDVKMKEKGDIPEGYSVSREKKERFSLILESASTNQTSMYLCASRLRQGSQFFGPGTRLTVL.

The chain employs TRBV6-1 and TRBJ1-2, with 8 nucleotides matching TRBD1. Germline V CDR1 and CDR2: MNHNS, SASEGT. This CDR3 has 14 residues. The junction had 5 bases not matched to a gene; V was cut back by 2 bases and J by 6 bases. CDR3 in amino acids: CASSELRGQDGYTF. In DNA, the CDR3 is TGTGCCAGCAGTGAACTCAGGGGGCAGGATGGCTACACCTTC.

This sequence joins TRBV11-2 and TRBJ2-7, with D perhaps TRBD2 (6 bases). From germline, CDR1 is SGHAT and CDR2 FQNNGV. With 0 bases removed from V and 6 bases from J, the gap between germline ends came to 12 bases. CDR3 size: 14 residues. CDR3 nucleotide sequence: TGTGCCAGCAGCTTAGACGGGGGAGCGGGCGAGCAGTACTTC. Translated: CASSLDGGAGEQYF.

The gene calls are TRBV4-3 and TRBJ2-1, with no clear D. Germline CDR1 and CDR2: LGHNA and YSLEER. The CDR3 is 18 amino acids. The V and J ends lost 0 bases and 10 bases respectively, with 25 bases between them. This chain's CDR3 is CASSQDSSPTRTRLEQFF. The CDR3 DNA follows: TGCGCCAGCAGCCAAGATTCTTCCCCCACTCGTACCCGACTGGAGCAGTTCTTC.

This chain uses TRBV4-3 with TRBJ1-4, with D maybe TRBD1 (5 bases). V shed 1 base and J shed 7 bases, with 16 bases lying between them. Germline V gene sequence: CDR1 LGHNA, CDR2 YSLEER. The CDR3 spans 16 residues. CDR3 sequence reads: CASSQAWRRDGEKLFF. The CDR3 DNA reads TGCGCCAGCAGCCAAGCCTGGCGCAGGGATGGTGAAAAACTGTTTTTT.

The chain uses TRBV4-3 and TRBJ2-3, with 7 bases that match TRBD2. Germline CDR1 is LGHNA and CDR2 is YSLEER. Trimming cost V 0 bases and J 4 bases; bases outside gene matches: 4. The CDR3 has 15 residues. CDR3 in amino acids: CASSQEGGSSDTQYF. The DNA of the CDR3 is TGCGCCAGCAGCCAAGAGGGAGGGAGCTCAGATACGCAGTATTTT.

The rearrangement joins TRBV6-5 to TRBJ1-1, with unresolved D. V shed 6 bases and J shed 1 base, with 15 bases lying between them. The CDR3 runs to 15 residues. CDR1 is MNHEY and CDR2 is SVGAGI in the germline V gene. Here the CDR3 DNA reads TGTGCCAGCAGGCCTGAACAATTACGGAACACTGAAGCTTTCTTT. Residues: CASRPEQLRNTEAFF.

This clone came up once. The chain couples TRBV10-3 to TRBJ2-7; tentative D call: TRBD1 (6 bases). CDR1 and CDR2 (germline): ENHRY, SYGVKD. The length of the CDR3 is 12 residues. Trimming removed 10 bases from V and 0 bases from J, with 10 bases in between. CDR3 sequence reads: CATRDISYEQYF. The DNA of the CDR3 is TGTGCCACCCGGGACATCTCCTACGAGCAGTACTTC.

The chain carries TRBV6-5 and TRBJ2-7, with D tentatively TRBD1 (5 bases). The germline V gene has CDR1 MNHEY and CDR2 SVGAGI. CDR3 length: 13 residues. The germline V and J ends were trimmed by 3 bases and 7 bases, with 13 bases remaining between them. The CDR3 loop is CASSYDWGGEQYF. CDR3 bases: TGTGCCAGCAGTTATGACTGGGGCGGTGAGCAGTACTTC.

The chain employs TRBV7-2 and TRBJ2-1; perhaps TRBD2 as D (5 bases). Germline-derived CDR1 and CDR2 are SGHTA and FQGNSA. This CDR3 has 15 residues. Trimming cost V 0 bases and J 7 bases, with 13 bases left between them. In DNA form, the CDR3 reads TGTGCCAGCAGCTTAGCTAACCTCCGGGGAAATGAGCAGTTCTTC. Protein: CASSLANLRGNEQFF.

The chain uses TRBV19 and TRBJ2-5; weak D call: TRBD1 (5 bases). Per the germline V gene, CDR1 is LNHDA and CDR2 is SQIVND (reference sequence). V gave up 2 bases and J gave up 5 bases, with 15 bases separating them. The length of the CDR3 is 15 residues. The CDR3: CASSIRAGYVETQYF. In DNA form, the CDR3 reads TGTGCCAGTAGTATACGGGCAGGGTACGTGGAGACCCAGTACTTC.

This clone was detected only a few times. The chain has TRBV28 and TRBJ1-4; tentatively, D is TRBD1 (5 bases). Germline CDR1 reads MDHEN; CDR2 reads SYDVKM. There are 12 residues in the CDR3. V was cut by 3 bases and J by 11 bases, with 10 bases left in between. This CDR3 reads CASSFLGTKLFF. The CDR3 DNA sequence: TGTGCCAGCAGTTTTTTGGGGACTAAACTGTTTTTT.

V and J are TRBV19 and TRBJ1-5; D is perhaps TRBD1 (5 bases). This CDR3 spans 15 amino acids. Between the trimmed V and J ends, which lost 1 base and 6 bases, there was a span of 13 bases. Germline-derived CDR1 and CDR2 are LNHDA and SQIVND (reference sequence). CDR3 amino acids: CASSIGDQGVQPQHF. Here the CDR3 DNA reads TGTGCCAGTAGTATAGGCGACCAGGGTGTTCAGCCCCAGCATTTT.

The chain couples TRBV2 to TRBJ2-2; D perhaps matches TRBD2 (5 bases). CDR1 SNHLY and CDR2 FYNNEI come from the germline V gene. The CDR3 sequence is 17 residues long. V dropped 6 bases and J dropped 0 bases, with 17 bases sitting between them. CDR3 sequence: CASRRIWAGPNTGELFF. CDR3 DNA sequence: TGTGCCAGCAGGCGGATATGGGCGGGCCCGAACACCGGGGAGCTGTTTTTT.

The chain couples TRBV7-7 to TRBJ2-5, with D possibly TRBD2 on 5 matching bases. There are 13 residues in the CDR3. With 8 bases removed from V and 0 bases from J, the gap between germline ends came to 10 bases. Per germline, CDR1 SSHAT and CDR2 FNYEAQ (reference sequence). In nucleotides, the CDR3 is TGTGCCAGCTCGGCGGGTTACCAAGAGACCCAGTACTTC. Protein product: CASSAGYQETQYF.

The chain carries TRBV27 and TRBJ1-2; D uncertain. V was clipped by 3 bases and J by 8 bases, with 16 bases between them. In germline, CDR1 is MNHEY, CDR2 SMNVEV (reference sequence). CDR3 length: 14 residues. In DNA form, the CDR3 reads TGTGCCAGCAGTTTCAGCGCCAACAACGGGGGCTACACCTTC. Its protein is CASSFSANNGGYTF.

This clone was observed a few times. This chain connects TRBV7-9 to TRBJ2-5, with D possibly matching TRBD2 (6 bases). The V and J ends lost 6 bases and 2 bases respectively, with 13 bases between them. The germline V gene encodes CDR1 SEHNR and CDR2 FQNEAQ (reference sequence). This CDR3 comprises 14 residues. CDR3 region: CASRKMEGQETQYF. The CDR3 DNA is TGTGCCAGCAGAAAGATGGAGGGGCAAGAGACCCAGTACTTC.

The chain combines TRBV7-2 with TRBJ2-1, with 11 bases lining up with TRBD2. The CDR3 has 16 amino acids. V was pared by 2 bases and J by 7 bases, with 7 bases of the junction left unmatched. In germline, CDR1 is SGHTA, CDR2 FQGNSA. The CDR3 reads CASSLSLAGGQNEQFF. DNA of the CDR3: TGTGCCAGCAGCTTAAGCCTAGCGGGGGGTCAGAATGAGCAGTTCTTC.

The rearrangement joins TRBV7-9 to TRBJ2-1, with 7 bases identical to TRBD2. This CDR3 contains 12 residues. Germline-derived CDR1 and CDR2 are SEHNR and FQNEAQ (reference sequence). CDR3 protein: CAGGEVYNEQFF. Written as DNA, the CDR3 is TGTGCGGGGGGGGAGGTTTACAATGAGCAGTTCTTC. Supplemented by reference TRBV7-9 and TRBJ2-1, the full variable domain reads DTGVSQNPRHKITKRGQNVTFRCDPISEHNRLYWYRQTLGQGPEFLTYFQNEAQLEKSRLLSDRFSAERPKGSFSTLEIQRTEQGDSAMYLCAGGEVYNEQFFGPGTRLTVL.